This T cell receptor (beta chain) was captured in a study of shared clonotypes between healthy human individuals (dated by TCRdb to the early 2020s). Notes on the research overall: Three men and two women, aged 18 to 49 years, made up the cohort. Per donor, three plates each were used for CD4 naive and CD4 memory, two for CD8 naive, and one for CD8 memory. Blood TCR repertoires of about five healthy adults were deeply sequenced to estimate repertoire size and the extent of clonotype sharing between individuals. To increase sequencing depth and limit assay-specific biases, different laboratories used diverse techniques to prepare libraries and sequence TCR repertoires. Between about 0.85 and 10 billion PBMCs per donor were obtained by leukapheresis.

Using the deep immunoSEQ assay, multiplex PCR amplified TCR CDR3 regions from genomic DNA. For each cell subset, the extracted genomic DNA was distributed evenly across all wells of several immunoSEQ 96-well plates, and each plate served as one replicate. Each replicate PCR for sorted subsets received roughly 0.2 ug genomic DNA, equal to about 30,000 T cell genomes. The purified libraries were quantified using a Qubit 3.0 fluorometer, sized with a Bioanalyzer 2100, and then quantified again using the KAPA Library Quantification kit. Each immunoSEQ 96-well plate was sequenced on its own single-read 150-cycle Illumina NextSeq 550 flow cell. Per the authors' processing: Because the immunoSEQ output included only junctional sequences and no quality scores, the filtering could not be the same as the filtering used for full-length reads. To assign V/J genes and CDR3, sequences were annotated against IMGT germline references using PyIR, a Python wrapper for IgBLAST v1.9. Reads with weak V/J assignments (E-value above 1e-6), missing CDR3, stop codons, out-of-frame junctions, or ambiguous translated residues were removed. V3J clonotypes were defined as sequences sharing the same inferred V gene, J gene, and CDR3 amino acid sequence. Percentage overlap between repertoires was computed as shared unique clonotypes divided by the size of the smaller repertoire. Three approaches were used to assess repertoire richness: RTK rarefaction, the Chao1 estimator, and Recon v2.1 estimates of unobserved clonotypes. OLGA was used to compute generation probabilities for all TCRbeta clonotypes that the gDNA method yielded from four donors. Held by TCRdb, this immuneACCESS table contains in-frame sequences only and omits some clones. Under half of the omission traces to an unresolved V gene where checked; the cause of the rest is unknown. V and J calls and clone size are those listed in that table; D and trimming were worked out from the DNA. The sample table records roughly 1 million clones; 78% of these occur just once. The ten biggest clones cover around 0.47% of the sample.

A note on this clone: What antigen it recognizes has not been identified. Base qualities are not provided; no much larger clone lies one nucleotide away.

The germline V gene gives CDR1 as SGHTS and CDR2 as YDEGEE. The junction carries 11 bases between V and J, which are trimmed by 0 bases and 8 bases respectively. The CDR3 has 13 amino acids, counting the end cysteine and phenylalanine. The CDR3 DNA has 39 bases and is translated from base 1. Overall study results and their limits: Based on pairwise subsampling, the degree of clonotype sharing among donors was expected to be affected by sequencing depth. The genetic and exposure-history diversity represented was limited by the small number of donors. Clonotypes shared by all four sorted-subset donors showed higher generation probabilities than non-shared clonotypes. Rarefaction of sorted-subset datasets indicated incomplete sequencing despite the large sequencing depth. Sampling was restricted to blood, and TCR repertoires in tissues likely differ from the TCR repertoires found in blood. Larger estimated clonotype richness was generally found for naive subsets than for memory subsets. Sharing across a few donors was observed for roughly 5% of naive CD4, about 3.2% of naive CD8, about 2.3% of memory CD4, and about 0.39% of memory CD8 clonotypes.

The donors were healthy, HIV-negative adults with no recently reported acute infections or vaccinations. Every donor was a Caucasian adult residing in Nashville, Tennessee, USA. CD4+ T cells were enriched through magnetic negative selection, after which naive cells were positively selected on CD45RA and the remaining negative fraction served as the memory subset. Blood was collected by leukapheresis, and PBMCs were isolated by Ficoll-Histopaque density gradient centrifugation and then cryopreserved in liquid nitrogen vapor phase. Analytical flow cytometry was used to check the purity and quantity of every magnetically sorted T cell population. Genomic DNA was isolated from every sorted fraction and measured by UV absorbance on a Nanodrop 2000c.

Material: memory CD4+ T cells from PBMCs. The cell subset or site label for this specimen denotes: CD45RA-negative fraction. The receptor comes from a man aged 18 to 30 in good health. Some clones in this sample may be carry-over from other donors' samples. Here the chain combines TRBV5-8 and TRBJ1-2, with an unclear D gene assignment. CDR3 loop: CASSLVERLGYTF. The DNA sequence is as follows: TGTGCCAGCAGCTTGGTCGAGCGTCTAGGCTACACCTTC.